This T cell receptor (beta chain) was sequenced for a study of tumor-infiltrating lymphocytes in localized non-small cell lung cancer. Whole-study context: Some samples were collected after neoadjuvant chemotherapy; smokers, never-smokers and several histologies were included. Tumor tissue and non-adjacent uninvolved lung came from each patient. Study-wide results and limits: Higher tumor T cell infiltration than in uninvolved lung was supported by TCRbeta sequencing. TCR sequencing covered a subset of patients with enough tissue.

This CDR3 region has 15 residues. Germline V lookup: CDR1 LNHDA, CDR2 SQIVND (reference sequence). Trimming removed 5 bases from V and 3 bases from J, with 14 bases in between. About this clone itself: Its antigen is unidentified.

The data were produced by immunoSEQ multiplex PCR, yet TCRdb's version contains in-frame clones alone and is incomplete. The data contain 7,000 or so clones, 74% of them singletons. The sequence derives from a human donor with non-small cell lung cancer. The chain is built from TRBV19 and TRBJ1-5, with TRBD1 as a possible D gene (6 bases). The sequencing input was uninvolved lung tissue not adjacent to the tumor. The CDR3, as DNA: TGTGCCAGTAGTCCTGTTGGGGGCAACAATCAGCCCCAGCATTTT. Residues: CASSPVGGNNQPQHF.